The clone carrying this TCR beta chain was seen more than once but under ten times. The data belong to a study of cytotoxic CD8 clonotypes in ibrutinib-treated CLL. This CDR3 has 13 residues. V was cut by 1 base and J by 6 bases, with 10 bases left in between. Germline V gene lookup returns CDR1 SQVTM and CDR2 ANQGSEA. Clones were sequenced by immunoSEQ multiplex PCR, and TCRdb holds only the in-frame ones, with some missing. The sample lists some 120,000 clones, 58% occurring once. The source is a human donor with chronic lymphocytic leukemia. The gene calls are TRBV29-1 and TRBJ1-5; TRBD1 might be the D (5 bases). This specimen consisted of PBMCs, obtained after 24 months of ibrutinib treatment. CDR3 sequence: CSVEGGMGQPQHF. The CDR3 DNA follows: TGCAGCGTTGAAGGGGGGATGGGTCAGCCCCAGCATTTT. Combining the CDR3 with reference TRBV29-1 and TRBJ1-5 gives the whole variable domain SAVISQKPSRDICQRGTSLTIQCQVDSQVTMMFWYRQQPGQSLTLIATANQGSEATYESGFVIDKFPISRPNLTFSTLTVSNMSPEDSSIYLCSVEGGMGQPQHFGDGTRLSIL.